A selection of T cell receptor beta chains follows, all from one sample in a study of blood T cell repertoires in COVID-19. Using immunoSEQ multiplex PCR, the repertoire was profiled, and TCRdb retains in-frame clones only, with some absent. The sample gives hundreds of thousands of clones, around 87% of which show up once; 6% to 7% is in the top ten. Sequencing was done on a sample of peripheral blood. These receptors all come from a woman aged 45-65 years with COVID-19, enrolled during active disease. CDR3s include the opening cysteine and the closing phenylalanine or tryptophan. D genes are given only for firm matches. Part of the rows lack a size; the others show once, few, many or a class for expanded clones.

TRBV5-6,NA,TRBJ2-7,NA,CASSFGQGGDYEQYF,TGTGCCAGCAGCTTTGGACAGGGAGGGGACTACGAGCAGTACTTC
TRBV6-6,once,TRBJ2-7,NA,CASRSGRNYEQYF,TGTGCCAGCAGGTCCGGGAGAAACTACGAGCAGTACTTC
TRBV6-5,NA,TRBJ2-3,NA,CASTGGTDTQYF,TGTGCCAGCACCGGGGGCACAGATACGCAGTATTTT
TRBV7-9,NA,TRBJ1-5,NA,CASSLALGGNQPQHF,TGTGCCAGCAGCTTAGCCCTAGGGGGCAATCAGCCCCAGCATTTT
TRBV30,NA,TRBJ1-6,TRBD1,CAWGPLGWTGGYSYNSPLHF,TGTGCCTGGGGACCTCTCGGGTGGACAGGGGGTTACTCCTATAATTCACCCCTCCACTTT
TRBV11-2,few,TRBJ1-3,TRBD1,CASSPRQGRSSGNTIYF,TGTGCCAGCAGCCCAAGACAGGGAAGGAGCTCTGGAAACACCATATATTTT
TRBV11-2,NA,TRBJ2-1,TRBD2,CASSLGRTSEYNEQFF,TGTGCCAGCAGCTTAGGCAGGACTAGCGAATACAATGAGCAGTTCTTC
TRBV5-1,NA,TRBJ2-1,NA,CASSLTSPGDYNEQFF,TGCGCCAGCAGCTTGACAAGCCCCGGGGACTACAATGAGCAGTTCTTC
TRBV15,NA,TRBJ2-5,NA,CATSRGRLYGETQYF,TGTGCCACCAGCAGAGGGAGATTATATGGGGAGACCCAGTACTTC
TRBV5-1,NA,TRBJ1-5,TRBD1,CASSPGVTGEQPQHF,TGCGCCAGCAGCCCAGGGGTGACAGGGGAGCAGCCCCAGCATTTT
TRBV4-1,once,TRBJ2-3,TRBD2,CASSPGTSGSGFTDTQYF,TGCGCCAGCAGCCCCGGGACTAGCGGGAGTGGGTTCACAGATACGCAGTATTTT
TRBV18,NA,TRBJ1-1,TRBD1,CASSPQTQDRGRGAFF,TGTGCCAGCTCACCACAGACCCAAGACAGGGGGCGGGGAGCTTTCTTT
TRBV7-2,NA,TRBJ2-3,NA,CASSPSGVIRDTQYF,TGTGCCAGCAGCCCATCGGGAGTGATAAGGGATACGCAGTATTTT
TRBV29-1,NA,TRBJ2-3,NA,CSVEVRAGFTDTQYF,TGCAGCGTTGAAGTGAGGGCGGGGTTCACAGATACGCAGTATTTT
TRBV7-2,NA,TRBJ2-7,TRBD2,CASSSWTSATLEQYF,TGTGCCAGCAGCTCATGGACTAGCGCTACCCTCGAGCAGTACTTC
TRBV4-1,NA,TRBJ1-5,NA,CASSLQDVNQPQHF,TGCGCCAGCAGCCTACAGGACGTCAATCAGCCCCAGCATTTT
TRBV11-2,NA,TRBJ2-1,NA,CASSLDPALAGKEFF,TGTGCCAGCAGCTTAGATCCCGCCCTTGCGGGAAAGGAGTTCTTC
TRBV14,NA,TRBJ2-4,TRBD1,CASSRTGGKMNIQYF,TGTGCCAGCAGTAGAACAGGGGGCAAAATGAACATTCAGTACTTC
TRBV9,NA,TRBJ2-5,NA,CASSVGGSEETQYF,TGTGCCAGCAGCGTAGGTGGGAGTGAGGAGACCCAGTACTTC
TRBV10-3,many,TRBJ1-1,NA,CATRAPGSTQSHTEAFF,TGTGCCACCAGAGCCCCAGGGTCGACCCAGAGCCATACTGAAGCTTTCTTT